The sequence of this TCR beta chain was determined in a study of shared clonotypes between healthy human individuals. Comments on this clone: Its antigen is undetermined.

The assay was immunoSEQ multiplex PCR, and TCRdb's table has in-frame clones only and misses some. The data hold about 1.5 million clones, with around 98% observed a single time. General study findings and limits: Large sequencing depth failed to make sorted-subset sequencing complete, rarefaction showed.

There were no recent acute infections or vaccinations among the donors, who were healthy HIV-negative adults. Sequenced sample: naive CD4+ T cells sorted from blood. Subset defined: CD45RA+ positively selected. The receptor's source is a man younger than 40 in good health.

This chain's CDR3 is CASRPDRARPYEQYF. The CDR3, as DNA: TGTGCCAGCAGACCAGACAGGGCAAGACCCTACGAGCAGTACTTC. The gene calls are TRBV5-4 and TRBJ2-7; 7 bases fit TRBD1. Trimming took 5 bases from V and 2 from J; bases not matched to a gene: 10. This CDR3 region has 15 residues. The germline CDR1 and CDR2 sequences are SGHNT and YYREEE (reference sequence).